These 30 T cell receptor beta chains were all obtained from the same sample, sequenced in a study of T cells in Graves' hyperthyroidism and ophthalmopathy. The CDR3 regions of TCR beta were amplified from RNA transcripts. RT-PCR in the first round (using the HTBI primer set) targeted the TCR CDR3. TCRdb re-analysed the multiplex PCR reads in MiXCR, keeping a single row per CDR3 protein. The sample comprises more than 150,000 distinct CDR3 sequences, 17% of which are singletons, and 25% to 35% rests with the top ten. What was sequenced was blood. The source of these receptors is a woman aged 50 to 60 with Graves' hyperthyroidism.

V is TRBV5-1 and J is TRBJ1-2; 11 positions match TRBD1. Germline trimming cut 0 bases from V and 3 bases from J; bases unmatched to any gene: 7. The germline CDR1 and CDR2 sequences are SGHRS and YFSETQ. The CDR3 is 17 residues long. This CDR3 is CASSLVGQGETDYGYTF. CDR3 in DNA: TGCGCCAGCAGCTTGGTGGGACAGGGGGAGACAGACTATGGCTACACCTTC.

This clonotype appeared many times. The chain employs TRBV6-5 and TRBJ1-1; D ambiguous. Germline CDR1 and CDR2: MNHEY and SVGAGI. The V end was cut by 0 bases, the J end by 0 bases, with 8 bases between. CDR3 length: 15 residues. CDR3 region: CASSYSLIMNTEAFF. The CDR3 DNA is TGTGCCAGCAGTTACTCACTAATAATGAACACTGAAGCTTTCTTT.

This clonotype appeared many times. The V and J genes are TRBV3-1 and TRBJ2-7, with D hard to call. V was trimmed by 8 bases and J by 2 bases, leaving 13 bases between them. This CDR3 has 13 amino acids. CDR1 and CDR2 from the germline V gene are LGHDT and YNNKEL (reference sequence). As DNA, the CDR3 is TGTGCCAGCGGGGTAGGTACCGCCTACGAGCAGTACTTC. Its translation: CASGVGTAYEQYF.

This clonotype has at least ten counts. CDR3 protein: CASSFSQPSEKLFF. CDR3 nucleotides: TGCGCCAGCAGCTTCTCACAGCCCAGTGAAAAACTGTTTTTT. The chain joins TRBV5-1 to TRBJ1-4; no clear D gene. The V end lost 2 bases, the J end lost 7 bases, and 12 bases lay between the germline ends. The CDR3 is made up of 14 amino acids. Germline V lookup: CDR1 SGHRS, CDR2 YFSETQ.

The chain links TRBV5-1 to TRBJ1-6, with a possible D match to TRBD1 (6 bases). CDR3 length: 16 residues. CDR1 is SGHRS, CDR2 YFSETQ, per germline. Trimming removed 4 bases at V and 0 bases at J, with 11 bases between. DNA of the CDR3: TGCGCCAGCAGCCCTACAGGGAGCTCCTATAATTCACCCCTCCACTTT. This sequence encodes CASSPTGSSYNSPLHF.

This clonotype was recorded many times. The rearrangement links TRBV29-1 to TRBJ1-1; TRBD1 agrees at 9 bases. Germline trimming cut 5 bases from V and 5 bases from J; bases unmatched to any gene: 9. Per germline, CDR1 SQVTM and CDR2 ANQGSEA. CDR3 length: 14 residues. CDR3 sequence: CSVKQQGASTEAFF. CDR3 DNA: TGCAGCGTTAAGCAACAGGGGGCATCGACTGAAGCTTTCTTT.

This clonotype appeared many times. The rearrangement links TRBV20-1 to TRBJ1-4, with no clear D. Germline V lookup: CDR1 DFQATT, CDR2 SNEGSKA (reference sequence). The CDR3 covers 12 residues. The V end was cut by 3 bases, the J end by 8 bases, with 10 bases between. The CDR3 is CSASSLPEKLFF. The CDR3 DNA reads as TGCAGTGCTAGTTCCCTCCCGGAAAAACTGTTTTTT.

This clonotype was seen ten or more times. This rearrangement joins TRBV12-3 or TRBV12-4 to TRBJ1-1; D gene unclear. Trimming pared 6 bases from V and 11 bases from J, leaving 13 bases between. CDR3 size: 11 residues. The CDR3 region is CASSRTIEAFF. DNA of the CDR3: TGTGCCAGCAGCCGGACCATTGAGGCTTTCTTT.

This clonotype occurred many times. The genes are TRBV7-2 and TRBJ1-2, with D perhaps matching TRBD1 (6 bases). The CDR3 consists of 15 residues. V dropped 4 bases and J dropped 6 bases, with 18 bases sitting between them. In germline, CDR1 is SGHTA, CDR2 FQGNSA. The CDR3, as DNA: TGTGCCAGCAGCTCTAAACCCGGGACAAGCCATGGCTACACCTTC. It codes for CASSSKPGTSHGYTF.

In this sample, this clonotype turned up a few times. The gene calls are TRBV27 and TRBJ2-7, with D perhaps matching TRBD1 (5 bases). The CDR3 loop spans 15 amino acids. The V end lost 3 bases, the J end lost 3 bases, and 15 bases lay between the germline ends. Germline V gene sequence: CDR1 MNHEY, CDR2 SMNVEV (reference sequence). The CDR3 DNA sequence: TGTGCCAGCAGTTTTCCCCCGCAGGGTTTCTACGAGCAGTACTTC. Residues: CASSFPPQGFYEQYF.

A note on this clonotype: A much larger clone differs from this one at a single base, so this may be a read error. The V gene is TRBV7-9, the J gene TRBJ1-3; D is perhaps TRBD1 (6 bases). There are 17 residues in the CDR3. Germline V CDR1 and CDR2: SEHNR, FQNEAQ (reference sequence). Trimming took 4 bases from V and 1 from J, leaving 17 bases between them. CDR3 in DNA: TGTGCCAGCAGCTCCCCCTCAGGGGCTGTGTCTGGAAACACCATATATTTT. As protein: CASSSPSGAVSGNTIYF.

In its sample, this clonotype was seen many times. The rearrangement uses TRBV6-1 and TRBJ1-6; D is uncertain. Trimming removed 2 bases from V and 6 bases from J, with 8 bases in between. The CDR3 has 14 amino acids. Germline CDR1 reads MNHNS; CDR2 reads SASEGT. CDR3 nucleotide sequence: TGTGCCAGCAGTGAAAGAGGGCCTAATTCACCCCTCCACTTT. Protein product: CASSERGPNSPLHF.

The chain combines TRBV3-1 with TRBJ2-7; TRBD1 matches at 9 bases. Germline V CDR1 and CDR2: LGHDT, YNNKEL (reference sequence). The CDR3 is 19 amino acids. Germline trimming cut 1 base from V and 6 bases from J; bases unmatched to any gene: 19. CDR3 residues: CASSQGWGQGTGQSPEQYF. The CDR3 nucleotides are TGTGCCAGCAGCCAAGGGTGGGGACAGGGAACCGGCCAGTCTCCCGAGCAGTACTTC.

This clonotype has a count of ten or more. This sequence joins TRBV14 and TRBJ1-1; D is unclear. This CDR3 is built from 14 residues. Trimming left V 5 bases short and J 0 bases short, with 10 bases between. Looked up from germline, CDR1 is SGHDN and CDR2 is FVKESK. The CDR3 sequence: CASSTGPMNTEAFF. For the CDR3, the DNA is TGTGCCAGCAGCACCGGACCGATGAACACTGAAGCTTTCTTT.

This clonotype was observed many times. V gene TRBV11-1 combines with J gene TRBJ2-7; no definite D call. Trimming shortened V by 1 base and J by 5 bases, and 6 bases separated the two germline ends. CDR1 is SGHAT and CDR2 is FQDESV in the germline V gene (reference sequence). The CDR3 is made up of 12 amino acids. In DNA, the CDR3 is TGTGCCAGCAGCTTAGGGATCAACGAGCAGTACTTC. Protein product: CASSLGINEQYF.

This clonotype appeared a few times. This may arise from a read error, as a much more abundant clone is one base away. The rearrangement joins TRBV6-1 to TRBJ2-3; TRBD2 agrees at 8 bases. The germline CDR1 and CDR2 sequences are MNHNS and SASEGT. The ends lost 11 bases at V and 1 base at J; junction bases unmatched: 11. There are 15 residues in the CDR3. The CDR3 is CAGSGGGLRTDTQYF. In DNA form, the CDR3 reads TGTGCCGGTTCGGGGGGGGGGTTACGCACAGATACGCAGTATTTT.

The chain employs TRBV20-1 and TRBJ1-4; D might be TRBD1 (6 bases). The CDR3 is 15 residues long. Germline values: CDR1 DFQATT, CDR2 SNEGSKA (reference sequence). Trimming shortened V by 2 bases and J by 2 bases, and 12 bases separated the two germline ends. The CDR3 sequence is CSARLITGTNEKLFF. CDR3 DNA sequence: TGCAGTGCTAGACTTATTACAGGGACTAATGAAAAACTGTTTTTT.

This clonotype was seen repeatedly, ten times or more. The chain links TRBV7-2 to TRBJ1-4; D might be TRBD1 (5 bases). Trimming removed 2 bases from V and 10 bases from J, with 14 bases in between. Germline values: CDR1 SGHTA, CDR2 FQGNSA. The CDR3 loop spans 14 amino acids. DNA for the CDR3: TGTGCCAGCAGCTTATTCGAGACAGAAGGAAAACTGTTTTTT. Translating it yields CASSLFETEGKLFF.

This clonotype was counted many times. The chain employs TRBV3-1 and TRBJ1-2; D is undetermined. Germline V gene data show CDR1 as LGHDT and CDR2 as YNNKEL (reference sequence). V lost 2 bases and J 8 bases, leaving 27 bases between the germline ends. The CDR3 is made up of 18 amino acids. The CDR3 here is CASSQSLRFSGTGYGYTF. CDR3 DNA: TGTGCCAGCAGCCAATCCCTCAGATTCTCGGGTACGGGATACGGCTACACCTTC.

This clonotype has ten or more counts. The V gene is TRBV7-2, the J gene TRBJ2-1; D ambiguous. This CDR3 is built from 13 residues. With 5 bases removed from V and 7 bases from J, the gap between germline ends came to 12 bases. CDR1 is SGHTA, CDR2 FQGNSA, per germline. The CDR3 is CASSPYAANEQFF. CDR3 nucleotide sequence: TGTGCCAGCAGCCCGTATGCCGCAAATGAGCAGTTCTTC.

This clonotype was seen at least ten times. The rearrangement links TRBV6-1 to TRBJ1-2; a possible D gene is TRBD1 (5 bases). This CDR3 has 14 amino acids. V was shortened by 6 bases and J by 6 bases, with 17 bases between the two germline ends. Germline values: CDR1 MNHNS, CDR2 SASEGT. DNA of the CDR3: TGTGCCAGCAGAGCAGACGGGGGGATGAATGGCTACACCTTC. Translation gives CASRADGGMNGYTF.

This clonotype was detected many times. V usage is TRBV11-2 and J usage is TRBJ2-3, with D perhaps TRBD1 (7 bases). There are 16 residues in the CDR3. The germline CDR1 and CDR2 sequences are SGHAT and FQNNGV. Trimming pared 5 bases from V and 4 bases from J, leaving 19 bases between. CDR3 nucleotide sequence: TGTGCCAGCAGCCAGGGGGACGGGGGATCCTCAGATACGCAGTATTTT. It codes for CASSQGDGGSSDTQYF.

This clonotype was seen ten or more times. The chain employs TRBV7-2 and TRBJ2-7; 7 bases match TRBD2. Germline V gene sequence: CDR1 SGHTA, CDR2 FQGNSA. The CDR3 has 15 residues. V was pared by 5 bases and J by 2 bases, with 9 bases of the junction left unmatched. The CDR3 DNA follows: TGTGCCAGCAGCCCATGGGGGGGGGGGGCCTACGAGCAGTACTTC. It codes for CASSPWGGGAYEQYF.

This clonotype was observed many times. The chain has TRBV5-1 and TRBJ1-1, with unresolved D. Germline CDR1 SGHRS, CDR2 YFSETQ. Trimming removed 0 bases at V and 4 bases at J, with 10 bases between. This CDR3 has 14 amino acids. Here the CDR3 DNA reads TGCGCCAGCAGCTTGGGGGTTTGGGGCACTGAAGCTTTCTTT. This gives the protein CASSLGVWGTEAFF.

This clonotype was counted a few times. This may be a read error: a much more frequent sequence differs by one nucleotide. The rearrangement joins TRBV6-5 to TRBJ2-2, with D possibly called TRBD1 or TRBD2 (6 bases each). This CDR3 is 15 amino acids long. Germline V gene lookup returns CDR1 MNHEY and CDR2 SVGAGI. The CDR3 region is CASSFGGRGTGEPFF. The DNA for the CDR3 is TGTGCCAGCAGTTTTGGGGGGCGTGGCACCGGGGAGCCGTTTTTT.

The genes are TRBV6-5 and TRBJ2-1; D ambiguous. Germline lookup yields CDR1 MNHEY and CDR2 SVGAGI. The CDR3 totals 13 residues. V was pared by 4 bases and J by 7 bases, with 11 bases between. The CDR3 DNA reads as TGTGCCAGCAGTTCGGCAGGCACTAATGAGCAGTTCTTC. Residues: CASSSAGTNEQFF.

This clonotype was observed many times. For the CDR3, the DNA is TGTGCCAGCAGCGCCGGAGGGTTTGGGATTGAGCAGTTCTTC. Encoded protein: CASSAGGFGIEQFF. The chain recombines TRBV7-9 with TRBJ2-1, with TRBD2 as a possible D gene (6 bases). CDR3 size: 14 residues. The germline V gene encodes CDR1 SEHNR and CDR2 FQNEAQ (reference sequence). V lost 5 bases and J lost 9, with 17 bases in between.

Ten or more counts support this clonotype. The chain carries TRBV25-1 and TRBJ2-3; 9 bases fit TRBD2. Germline CDR1 reads MGHDK; CDR2 reads SYGVNS. J was trimmed by 4 bases and V by 1 base; bases with no gene match: 9. The CDR3 has 17 residues. The CDR3 region has the DNA TGTGCCAGCAGTGAATGGGCCAGCGGGGGGCCCGCAGATACGCAGTATTTT. Translation gives CASSEWASGGPADTQYF.

This chain joins TRBV28 and TRBJ1-4; D ambiguous. There are 12 residues in the CDR3. Germline CDR1 reads MDHEN; CDR2 reads SYDVKM. The V and J ends lost 3 bases and 8 bases respectively, with 7 bases between them. The chain's CDR3 is CASSFGHEKLFF. CDR3 nucleotides: TGTGCCAGCAGTTTTGGGCACGAAAAACTGTTTTTT.

This clonotype has at least ten counts. This chain joins TRBV24-1 and TRBJ1-1; TRBD1 agrees at 7 bases. The V and J ends lost 9 bases and 8 bases, in that order; junction bases with no gene match: 8. Per germline, CDR1 KGHDR and CDR2 SFDVKD. The CDR3 totals 12 residues. DNA of the CDR3: TGTGCCACCTCGAAGACAGGGTTCGAAGCTTTCTTT. Protein product: CATSKTGFEAFF.